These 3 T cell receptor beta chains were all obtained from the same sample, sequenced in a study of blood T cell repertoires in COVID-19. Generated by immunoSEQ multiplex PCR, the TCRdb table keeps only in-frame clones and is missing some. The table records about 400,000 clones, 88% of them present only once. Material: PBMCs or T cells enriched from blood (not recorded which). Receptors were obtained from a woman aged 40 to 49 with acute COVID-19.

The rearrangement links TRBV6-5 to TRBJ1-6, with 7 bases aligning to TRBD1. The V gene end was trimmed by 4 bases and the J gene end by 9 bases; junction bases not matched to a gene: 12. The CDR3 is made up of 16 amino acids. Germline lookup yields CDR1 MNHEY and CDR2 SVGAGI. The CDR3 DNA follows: TGTGCCAGCAGTTTTCAGACGCGACAGGGAGCTTCACCCCTCCACTTT. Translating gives CASSFQTRQGASPLHF.

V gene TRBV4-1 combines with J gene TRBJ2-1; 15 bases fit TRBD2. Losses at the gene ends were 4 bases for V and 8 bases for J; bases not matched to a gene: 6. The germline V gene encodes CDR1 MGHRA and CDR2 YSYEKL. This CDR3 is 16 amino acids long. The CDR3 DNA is TGCGCCAGCAGCCCCAGCGGACTAGCGGGGGGGGATGAGCAGTTCTTC. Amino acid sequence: CASSPSGLAGGDEQFF.

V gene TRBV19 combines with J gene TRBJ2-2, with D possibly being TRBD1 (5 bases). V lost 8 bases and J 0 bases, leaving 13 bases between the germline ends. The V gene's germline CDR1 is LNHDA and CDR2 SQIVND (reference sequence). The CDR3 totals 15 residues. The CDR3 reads CASCLGRTNTGELFF. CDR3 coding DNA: TGTGCCAGTTGCCTGGGGCGGACGAACACCGGGGAGCTGTTTTTT.